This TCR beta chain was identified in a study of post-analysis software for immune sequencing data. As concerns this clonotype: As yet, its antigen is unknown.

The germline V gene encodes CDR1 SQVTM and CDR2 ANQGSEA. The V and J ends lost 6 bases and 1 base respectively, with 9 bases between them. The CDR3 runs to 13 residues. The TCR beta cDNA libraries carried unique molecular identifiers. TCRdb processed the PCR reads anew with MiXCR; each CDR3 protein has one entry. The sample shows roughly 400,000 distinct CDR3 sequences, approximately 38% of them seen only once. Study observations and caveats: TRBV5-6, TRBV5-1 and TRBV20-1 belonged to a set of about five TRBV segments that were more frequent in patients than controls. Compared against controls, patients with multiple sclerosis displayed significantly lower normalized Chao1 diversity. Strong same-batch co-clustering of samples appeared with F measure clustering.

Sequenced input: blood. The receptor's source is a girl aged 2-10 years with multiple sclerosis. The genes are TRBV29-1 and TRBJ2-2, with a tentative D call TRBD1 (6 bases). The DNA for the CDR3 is TGCAGCGTGCGACAGGAGAACACCGGGGAGCTGTTTTTT. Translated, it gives CSVRQENTGELFF.